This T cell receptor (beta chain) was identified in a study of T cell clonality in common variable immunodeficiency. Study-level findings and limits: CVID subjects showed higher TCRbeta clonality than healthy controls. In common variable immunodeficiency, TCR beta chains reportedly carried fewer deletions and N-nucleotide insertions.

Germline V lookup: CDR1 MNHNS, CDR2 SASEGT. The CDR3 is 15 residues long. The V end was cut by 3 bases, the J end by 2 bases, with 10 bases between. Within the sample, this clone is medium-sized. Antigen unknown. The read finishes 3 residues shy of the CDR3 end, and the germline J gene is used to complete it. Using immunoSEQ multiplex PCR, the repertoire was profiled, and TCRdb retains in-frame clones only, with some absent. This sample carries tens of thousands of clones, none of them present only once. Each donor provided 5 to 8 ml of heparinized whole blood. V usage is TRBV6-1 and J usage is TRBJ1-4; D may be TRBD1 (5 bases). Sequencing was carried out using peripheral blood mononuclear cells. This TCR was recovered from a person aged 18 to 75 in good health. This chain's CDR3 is CASSELRGTNEKLFF. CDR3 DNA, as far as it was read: TGTGCCAGCAGTGAGCTACGGGGGACTAATGAAAAA.